Listed below are T cell receptor beta chains from one sample, sequenced in a study of blood T cells in healthy people across ages. A single record per CDR3 protein comes from TCRdb applying MiXCR to the 5' RACE reads. The sample yields around 850,000 distinct CDR3 sequences, under 40% seen once. Sequencing was performed on blood. These receptors all stem from a man aged 18 to 30 in good health. The CDR3 runs from the conserved cysteine through the conserved F or W. The D gene is left open where the match is weak. Rows may omit the clone size; those that give it use once, few, many or a size class.

abundance	d_gene	j_gene	v_gene	len	CDR3nt	CDR3aa
-	-	TRBJ2-7	TRBV4-3	16	TGCGCCAGCAGCCAAAACGGACAGAATCAATACAATGAGCAGTACTTC	CASSQNGQNQYNEQYF
many	-	TRBJ2-1	TRBV12-3/TRBV12-4	13	TGTGCCAGCAGTCCCAGCGCCTACAATGAGCAGTTCTTC	CASSPSAYNEQFF
-	-	TRBJ1-2	TRBV28	15	TGTGCCAGCAGCCGGTTTGGTAACGAGGCGGGCGGCTACACCTTC	CASSRFGNEAGGYTF
few	-	TRBJ2-3	TRBV2	16	TGTGCCAGCAGTGAAGAGACCGTTCCTAGCACAGATACGCAGTATTTT	CASSEETVPSTDTQYF
many	-	TRBJ2-1	TRBV6-5	18	TGTGCCAGCAGCTTACGGGGTAAGGCAGGGAGCTCCTACAATGAGCAGTTCTTC	CASSLRGKAGSSYNEQFF
-	-	TRBJ1-2	TRBV12-3/TRBV12-4	15	TGTGCCAGCAGCTATTTAACCACACCGAACTATGGCTACACCTTC	CASSYLTTPNYGYTF
-	-	TRBJ1-2	TRBV12-3/TRBV12-4	12	TGTGCCAGCAGTCCGCTGACTAGAGGCTACACCTTC	CASSPLTRGYTF
many	TRBD1	TRBJ2-1	TRBV5-6	15	TGTGCCAGCAGTCCCGGGACAGGCATCCGCAAGGACCAGTTCTTC	CASSPGTGIRKDQFF
-	-	TRBJ1-5	TRBV4-1	16	TGCGCCAGCAGCCTTAGGGACCGCGCCATCAATCAGCCCCAGCATTTT	CASSLRDRAINQPQHF
-	TRBD1	TRBJ1-1	TRBV4-1	13	TGCGCCAGCATTGGAAAGGGGGCTACTGAAGCTTTCTTT	CASIGKGATEAFF
many	-	TRBJ2-7	TRBV12-3/TRBV12-4	14	TGTGCCAGCAGTTTAGGGCAGGCTACCAGCGAGCAGTACTTC	CASSLGQATSEQYF
many	TRBD1	TRBJ2-7	TRBV2	11	TGTGCCAGCAAACAGGGGACCGAGCAGTACTTC	CASKQGTEQYF
few	TRBD1	TRBJ1-2	TRBV29-1	14	TGCAGCGTTGAAGATTGGGGACAGGATTATGGCTACACCTTC	CSVEDWGQDYGYTF
-	-	TRBJ1-2	TRBV7-2	14	TGTGCCAGCAGCCCAGAGTCCGGGGGAGGGGGCTACACCTTC	CASSPESGGGGYTF
few	-	TRBJ1-1	TRBV12-5	12	TGTGCTAGTGCCGCCCTTGGAACTGAAGCTTTCTTT	CASAALGTEAFF
many	-	TRBJ1-2	TRBV7-2	15	TGTGCCAGCAGCTTAGATTCCAGGGAGGGCTATGGCTACACCTTC	CASSLDSREGYGYTF
-	TRBD1	TRBJ1-1	TRBV20-1	15	TGCAGTGCTAGGAACAGGGGGCGAGGGGACACTGAAGCTTTCTTT	CSARNRGRGDTEAFF
few	TRBD1	TRBJ2-1	TRBV27	13	TGTGCCACCCGGACAGGTCCATACAATGAGCAGTTCTTC	CATRTGPYNEQFF
-	TRBD1	TRBJ1-2	TRBV7-9	15	TGTGCCAGCAGCTTACCTGACAGGGTAATGAGTGGCTACACCTTC	CASSLPDRVMSGYTF
-	-	TRBJ2-1	TRBV4-1	14	TGCGCCAGCAGCCAGGCTCTAGTCCCGGGTGAGCAGTTCTTC	CASSQALVPGEQFF
few	-	TRBJ1-2	TRBV19	14	TGTGCCAGTAGCCCCTACAGGGATATCTATGGCTACACCTTC	CASSPYRDIYGYTF
-	-	TRBJ2-7	TRBV20-1	15	TGCAGTGCTACGCCCCAGGCTAGCTCCTACAATGAGCAGTACTTC	CSATPQASSYNEQYF
few	-	TRBJ2-4	TRBV21-1	19	TGTGCCAGCAGCAAAGTTACTAGCGGGGGGGGACTGGCCAAAAACATTCAGTACTTC	CASSKVTSGGGLAKNIQYF
few	TRBD1	TRBJ2-1	TRBV12-3/TRBV12-4	14	TGTGCCAGCAACTCCGGGACAGGCATCAATGAGCAGTTCTTC	CASNSGTGINEQFF
-	TRBD1	TRBJ1-2	TRBV2	15	TGTGCCAGCAGTGTACAGGGGGAGGGAAACTATGGCTACACCTTC	CASSVQGEGNYGYTF
-	TRBD1	TRBJ1-5	TRBV20-1	14	TGCAGTGTTACGGCCGGGACAGGGGGCCAGCCCCAGCATTTT	CSVTAGTGGQPQHF
few	-	TRBJ2-4	TRBV15	16	TGTGCCACCAGCAGAGGATCGAAGGGGGACAAAAACATTCAGTACTTC	CATSRGSKGDKNIQYF
many	-	TRBJ2-3	TRBV10-3	14	TGTGCCATCAGTGCACAGGGAGGCACAGATACGCAGTATTTT	CAISAQGGTDTQYF
few	TRBD2	TRBJ2-5	TRBV20-1	14	TGCAGTGCTAGAGCGGCTAGCGGCTACAATGAGCAGTACTTC	CSARAASGYNEQYF
many	-	TRBJ2-1	TRBV20-1	17	TGCAGTGCTAGAGATCCTAACCGGGACGGCTCCTACAATGAGCAGTTCTTC	CSARDPNRDGSYNEQFF
few	TRBD1	TRBJ1-4	TRBV12-3/TRBV12-4	16	TGTGCCAGCAGCCCTAACAGGGGGCAAAATAATGAAAAACTGTTTTTT	CASSPNRGQNNEKLFF
-	TRBD1	TRBJ2-7	TRBV20-1	14	TGCAGTGCGCAGGGGGGACAGGGGACCTACGAGCAGTACTTC	CSAQGGQGTYEQYF
-	-	TRBJ2-5	TRBV7-9	16	TGTGCCAGCAGCCGTCCGACCGTGGCAGTCCAAGAGACCCAGTACTTC	CASSRPTVAVQETQYF
few	-	TRBJ2-5	TRBV9	15	TGTGCCAGCAGCGTAGCCGGGGATGACCAAGAGACCCAGTACTTC	CASSVAGDDQETQYF
-	TRBD2	TRBJ2-3	TRBV28	16	TGTGCCAGCAGACCTAGCGGGGGCCCCTTCACAGATACGCAGTATTTT	CASRPSGGPFTDTQYF
-	-	TRBJ2-6	TRBV7-2	17	TGTGCCAGCAGCTTAGTCGGCGTAACCCCTGGGGCCAACGTCCTGACTTTC	CASSLVGVTPGANVLTF
few	TRBD1	TRBJ1-2	TRBV20-1	14	TGCAGTGCCAGAACGGACAGGGTGAACTATGGCTACACCTTC	CSARTDRVNYGYTF
-	-	TRBJ2-7	TRBV2	16	TGTGCCAGCAACTACGTGCTCCCAGGGACCTCCTACGAGCAGTACTTC	CASNYVLPGTSYEQYF
-	TRBD2	TRBJ2-5	TRBV28	16	TGTGCCAGCAGTTACCAGCGGGGGTCAAACCAAGAGACCCAGTACTTC	CASSYQRGSNQETQYF
-	-	TRBJ2-4	TRBV6-2/TRBV6-3	15	TGTGCCAGCAGCCCCAGCAGAACCGCCAAAAACATTCAGTACTTC	CASSPSRTAKNIQYF
-	-	TRBJ1-4	TRBV12-3/TRBV12-4	16	TGTGCCAGCAGTTTCGGGCAGGGCGGGCTCGGTGAAAAACTGTTTTTT	CASSFGQGGLGEKLFF
once	-	TRBJ1-5	TRBV15	15	TGTGCCACCAGCAGGGGAAAACCCACTGGGCAGCCCCAGCATTTT	CATSRGKPTGQPQHF
-	TRBD1	TRBJ1-2	TRBV12-3/TRBV12-4	14	TGTGCCAGCAGTCCAAGACAGGGAGGGTATGGCTACACCTTC	CASSPRQGGYGYTF
many	-	TRBJ2-6	TRBV18	15	TGTGCCAGCTCACCATCGGACTCTGGGGCCAACGTCCTGACTTTC	CASSPSDSGANVLTF
-	TRBD1	TRBJ1-6	TRBV7-2	16	TGTGCCAGCAGCTTAGAGTCCCAGGGGACAGGTTCACCCCTCCACTTT	CASSLESQGTGSPLHF